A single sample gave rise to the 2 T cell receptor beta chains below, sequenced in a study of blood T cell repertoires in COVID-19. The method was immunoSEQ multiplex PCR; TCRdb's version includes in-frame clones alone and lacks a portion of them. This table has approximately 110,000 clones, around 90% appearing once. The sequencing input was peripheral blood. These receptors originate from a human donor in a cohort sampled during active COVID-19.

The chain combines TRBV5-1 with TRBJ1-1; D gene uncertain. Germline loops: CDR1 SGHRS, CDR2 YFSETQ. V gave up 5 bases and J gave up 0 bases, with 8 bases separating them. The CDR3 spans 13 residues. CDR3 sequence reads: CASREVMNTEAFF. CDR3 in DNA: TGCGCCAGCAGAGAGGTCATGAACACTGAAGCTTTCTTT.

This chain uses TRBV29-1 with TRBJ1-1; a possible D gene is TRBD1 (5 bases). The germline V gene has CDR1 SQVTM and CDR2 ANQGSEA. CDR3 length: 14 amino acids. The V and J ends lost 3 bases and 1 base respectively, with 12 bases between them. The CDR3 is CSVDSGQGNTEAFF. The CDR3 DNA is TGCAGCGTTGATAGCGGGCAGGGGAACACTGAAGCTTTCTTT.